This T cell receptor beta chain was obtained from a study of blood T cells in healthy people across ages. Comment on this clonotype: Its matching antigen is unknown.

With a J-beta primer mix and a sample-barcoded 5' primer, a second PCR ran roughly 6 to 11 cycles. TCRdb re-called the 5' RACE reads through MiXCR, storing one row per CDR3 protein. Among over 1,500,000 distinct CDR3 sequences listed, approximately 39% were seen once. The draw of peripheral blood yielded about 10 milliliters from each donor. With each sample, at least 5 micrograms of total RNA were extracted. Notes on the study in general: Long-lived donors exceeded aged donors in naive CD4+ cells and diversity. Underestimates were what the diversity estimates from one million T cells were considered to be.

The CDR3 has 11 amino acids. Germline V gives CDR1 DFQATT, CDR2 SNEGSKA (reference sequence). Trimming took 1 base from V and 8 from J, leaving 8 bases between them. The clonotype comes from a human donor in good health. Material: blood. The rearrangement joins TRBV20-1 to TRBJ1-1; D uncertain. The CDR3 DNA reads TGCAGTGCTAGAGGGGCTGAGGAAGCTTTCTTT. As protein: CSARGAEEAFF.